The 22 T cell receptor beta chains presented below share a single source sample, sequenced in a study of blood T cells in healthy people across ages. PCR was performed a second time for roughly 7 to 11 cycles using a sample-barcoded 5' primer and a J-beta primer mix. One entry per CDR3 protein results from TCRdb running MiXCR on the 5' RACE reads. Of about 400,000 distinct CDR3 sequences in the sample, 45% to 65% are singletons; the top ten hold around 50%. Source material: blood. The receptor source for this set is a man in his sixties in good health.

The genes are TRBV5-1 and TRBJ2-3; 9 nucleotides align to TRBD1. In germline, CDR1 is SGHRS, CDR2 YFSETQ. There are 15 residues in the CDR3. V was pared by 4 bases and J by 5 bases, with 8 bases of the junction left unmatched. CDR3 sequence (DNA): TGCGCCAGCAGCCTCGGACAGGGGTACATAGATACGCAGTATTTT. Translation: CASSLGQGYIDTQYF.

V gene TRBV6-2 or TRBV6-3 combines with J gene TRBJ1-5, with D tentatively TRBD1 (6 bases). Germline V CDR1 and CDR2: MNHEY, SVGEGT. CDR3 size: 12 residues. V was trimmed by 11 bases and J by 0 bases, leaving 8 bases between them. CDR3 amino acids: CAVRGSNQPQHF. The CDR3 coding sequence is TGTGCCGTCAGGGGTAGCAATCAGCCCCAGCATTTT.

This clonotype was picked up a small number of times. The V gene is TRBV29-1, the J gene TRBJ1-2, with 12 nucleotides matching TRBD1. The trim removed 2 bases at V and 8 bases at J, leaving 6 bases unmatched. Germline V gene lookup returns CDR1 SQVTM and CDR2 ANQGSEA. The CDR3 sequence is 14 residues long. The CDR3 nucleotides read TGCAGCGTTGAACGGGACAGGGGGCGCGGAGGCTACACCTTC. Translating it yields CSVERDRGRGGYTF.

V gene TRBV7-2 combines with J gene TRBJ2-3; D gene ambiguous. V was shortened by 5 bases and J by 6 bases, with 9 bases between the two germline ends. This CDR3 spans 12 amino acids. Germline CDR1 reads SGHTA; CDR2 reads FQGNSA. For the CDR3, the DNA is TGTGCCAGCAGCGCGTTTTCGGATACGCAGTATTTT. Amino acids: CASSAFSDTQYF.

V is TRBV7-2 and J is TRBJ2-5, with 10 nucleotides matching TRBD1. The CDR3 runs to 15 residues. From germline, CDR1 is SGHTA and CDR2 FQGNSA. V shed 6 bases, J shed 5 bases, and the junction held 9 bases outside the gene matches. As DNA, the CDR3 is TGTGCCAGCAGTAGCGACAGGGGGCTGTGGGAGACCCAGTACTTC. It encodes CASSSDRGLWETQYF.

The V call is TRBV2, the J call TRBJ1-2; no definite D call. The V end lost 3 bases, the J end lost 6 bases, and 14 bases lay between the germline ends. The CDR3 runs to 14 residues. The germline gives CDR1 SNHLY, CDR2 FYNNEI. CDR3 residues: CASSEGRRNDGYTF. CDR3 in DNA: TGTGCCAGCAGTGAGGGGAGGAGAAACGATGGCTACACCTTC.

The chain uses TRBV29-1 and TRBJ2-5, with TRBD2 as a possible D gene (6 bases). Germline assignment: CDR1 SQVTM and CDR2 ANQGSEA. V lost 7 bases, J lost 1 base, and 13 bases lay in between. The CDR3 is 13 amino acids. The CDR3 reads CSARDFFQETQYF. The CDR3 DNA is TGCAGCGCCCGGGACTTCTTCCAAGAGACCCAGTACTTC.

The CDR3: CASSSTGWVHGYTF. CDR3 DNA sequence: TGTGCCAGCAGTTCCACGGGGTGGGTCCATGGCTACACCTTC. V is TRBV27 and J is TRBJ1-2, with no clear D. Germline V gene sequence: CDR1 MNHEY, CDR2 SMNVEV (reference sequence). Trimming took off 4 bases at V and 6 bases at J, with 15 bases between the two ends. The CDR3 has 14 amino acids.

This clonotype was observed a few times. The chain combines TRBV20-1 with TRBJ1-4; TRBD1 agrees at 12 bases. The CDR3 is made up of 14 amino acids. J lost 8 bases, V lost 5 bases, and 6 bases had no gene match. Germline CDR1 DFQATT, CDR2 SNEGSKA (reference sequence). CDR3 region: CSAGGGTGGEKLFF. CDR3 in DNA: TGCAGTGCTGGGGGGGGGACAGGGGGCGAAAAACTGTTTTTT.

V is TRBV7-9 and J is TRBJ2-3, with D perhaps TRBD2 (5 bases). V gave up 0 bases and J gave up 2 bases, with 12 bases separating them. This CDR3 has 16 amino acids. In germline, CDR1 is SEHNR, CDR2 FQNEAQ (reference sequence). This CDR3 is CASSLARSRDTDTQYF. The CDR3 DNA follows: TGTGCCAGCAGCTTAGCGCGGTCCCGGGACACAGATACGCAGTATTTT.

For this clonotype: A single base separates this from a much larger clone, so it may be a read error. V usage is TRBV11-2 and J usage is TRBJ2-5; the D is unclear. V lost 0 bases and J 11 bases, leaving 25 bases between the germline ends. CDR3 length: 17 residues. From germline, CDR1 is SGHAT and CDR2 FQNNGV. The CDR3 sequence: CASSLDQLSTESDEQYF. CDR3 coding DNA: TGTGCCAGCAGCTTAGATCAATTGTCAACCGAAAGCGATGAGCAGTACTTC.

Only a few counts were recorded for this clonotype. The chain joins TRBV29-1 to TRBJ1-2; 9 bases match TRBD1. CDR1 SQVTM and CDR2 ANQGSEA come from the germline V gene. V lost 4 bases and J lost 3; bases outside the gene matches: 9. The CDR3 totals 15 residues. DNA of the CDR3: TGCAGCGTTGGGGGACAGGGAAGTTTGGACTATGGCTACACCTTC. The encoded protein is CSVGGQGSLDYGYTF.

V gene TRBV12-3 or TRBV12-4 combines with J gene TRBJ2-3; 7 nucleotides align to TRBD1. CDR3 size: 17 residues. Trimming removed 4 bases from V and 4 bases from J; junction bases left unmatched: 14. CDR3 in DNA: TGTGCCAGCAGTTCACTGAGAAGACAGGGTGGTGCAGATACGCAGTATTTT. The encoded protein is CASSSLRRQGGADTQYF.

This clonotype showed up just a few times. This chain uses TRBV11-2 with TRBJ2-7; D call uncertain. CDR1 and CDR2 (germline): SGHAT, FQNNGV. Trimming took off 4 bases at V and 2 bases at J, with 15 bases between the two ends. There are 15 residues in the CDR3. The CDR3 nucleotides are TGTGCCAGCAGCTCCGACCGGACGGCCCCCTACGAGCAGTACTTC. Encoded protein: CASSSDRTAPYEQYF.

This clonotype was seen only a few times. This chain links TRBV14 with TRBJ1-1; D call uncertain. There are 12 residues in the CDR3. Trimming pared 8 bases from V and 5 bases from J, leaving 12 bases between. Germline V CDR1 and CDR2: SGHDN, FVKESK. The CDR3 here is CASQDAGTEAFF. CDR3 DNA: TGTGCCAGCCAGGATGCGGGGACTGAAGCTTTCTTT.

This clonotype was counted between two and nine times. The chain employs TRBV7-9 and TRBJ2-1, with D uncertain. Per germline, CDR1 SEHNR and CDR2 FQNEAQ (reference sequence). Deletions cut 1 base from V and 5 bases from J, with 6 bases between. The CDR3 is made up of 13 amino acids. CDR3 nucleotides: TGTGCCAGCAGCTTAGGATCTAACAATGAGCAGTTCTTC. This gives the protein CASSLGSNNEQFF.

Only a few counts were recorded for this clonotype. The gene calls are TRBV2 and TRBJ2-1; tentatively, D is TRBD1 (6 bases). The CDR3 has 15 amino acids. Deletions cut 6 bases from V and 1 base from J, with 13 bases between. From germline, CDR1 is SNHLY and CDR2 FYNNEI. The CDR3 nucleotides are TGTGCCAGCAGAGGGGGAATAGGTTCCTACAATGAGCAGTTCTTC. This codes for CASRGGIGSYNEQFF.

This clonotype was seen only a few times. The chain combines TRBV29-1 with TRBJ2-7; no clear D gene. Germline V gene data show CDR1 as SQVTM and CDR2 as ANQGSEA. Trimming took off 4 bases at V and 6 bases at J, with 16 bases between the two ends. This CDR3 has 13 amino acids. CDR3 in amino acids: CSVATRQKVEQYF. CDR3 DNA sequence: TGCAGCGTTGCCACACGGCAGAAGGTCGAGCAGTACTTC.

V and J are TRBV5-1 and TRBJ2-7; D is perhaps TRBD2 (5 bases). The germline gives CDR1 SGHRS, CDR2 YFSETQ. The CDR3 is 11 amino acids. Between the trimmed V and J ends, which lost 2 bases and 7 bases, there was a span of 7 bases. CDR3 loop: CASSLAVEQYF. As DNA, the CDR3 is TGCGCCAGCAGCTTAGCGGTAGAGCAGTACTTC.

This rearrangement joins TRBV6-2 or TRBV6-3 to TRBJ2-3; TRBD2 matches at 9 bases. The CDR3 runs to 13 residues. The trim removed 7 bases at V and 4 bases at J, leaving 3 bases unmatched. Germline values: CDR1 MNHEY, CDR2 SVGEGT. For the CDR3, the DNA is TGTGCCAGCAAGCGGGAGGAGCCAGATACGCAGTATTTT. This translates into CASKREEPDTQYF.

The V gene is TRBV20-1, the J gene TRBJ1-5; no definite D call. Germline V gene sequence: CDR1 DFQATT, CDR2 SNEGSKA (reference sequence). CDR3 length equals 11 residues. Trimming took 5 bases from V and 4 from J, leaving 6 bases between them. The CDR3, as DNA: TGCAGTGCTCCGTTTAATCAGCCCCAGCATTTT. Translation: CSAPFNQPQHF.

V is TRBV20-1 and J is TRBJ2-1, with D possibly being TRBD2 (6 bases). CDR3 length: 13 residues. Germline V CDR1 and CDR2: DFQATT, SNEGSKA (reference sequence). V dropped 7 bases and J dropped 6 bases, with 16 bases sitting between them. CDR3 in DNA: TGCAGTGTGGGAAGGACTACCCTCAATGAGCAGTTCTTC. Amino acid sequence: CSVGRTTLNEQFF.